Below are 5 T cell receptor beta chains sequenced from a single sample in a study of T cell changes during pregnancy in multiple sclerosis. Using immunoSEQ multiplex PCR, the repertoire was profiled, and TCRdb retains in-frame clones only, with some absent. The sample carries 50,000 to 55,000 clones, roughly nine tenths recorded once. Sample: CD4+ T cells from peripheral blood mononuclear cells, taken after pregnancy. The receptor set was obtained from a female donor with multiple sclerosis, enrolled in a pregnancy study.

V gene TRBV28 combines with J gene TRBJ2-4; D ambiguous. Trimming took off 6 bases at V and 2 bases at J, with 26 bases between the two ends. CDR1 is MDHEN, CDR2 SYDVKM, per germline. This CDR3 comprises 19 residues. The chain's CDR3 is CASRPRRRKMVGSKNIQYF. The CDR3 nucleotides read TGTGCCAGCAGGCCCCGGCGCCGAAAAATGGTGGGCTCCAAAAACATTCAGTACTTC.

The chain has TRBV30 and TRBJ1-2; D is possibly TRBD1 (5 bases). Germline V CDR1 and CDR2: GTSNPN, SVGIG (reference sequence). CDR3 length: 10 amino acids. V was cut by 7 bases and J by 4 bases, with 7 bases left in between. The CDR3, as DNA: TGTGCCTTAGACAGCTATGGCTACACCTTC. Protein sequence: CALDSYGYTF.

The gene calls are TRBV5-1 and TRBJ2-7, with 10 bases lining up with TRBD1. Germline assignment: CDR1 SGHRS and CDR2 YFSETQ. Losses at the gene ends were 2 bases for V and 6 bases for J; bases not matched to a gene: 5. The CDR3 has 14 residues. This CDR3 is CASSFRDRGSEQYF. The CDR3 nucleotides read TGCGCCAGCAGCTTCCGGGACAGGGGATCCGAGCAGTACTTC.

The J gene is TRBJ1-3, the V gene TRBV7-2, with 7 bases identical to TRBD1. The CDR3 has 15 residues. V lost 5 bases, J lost 3 bases, and 7 bases stayed unmatched. Germline-derived CDR1 and CDR2 are SGHTA and FQGNSA. The CDR3 sequence is CASSPETGVGNTIYF. The CDR3 coding sequence is TGTGCCAGCAGCCCCGAAACAGGGGTTGGAAACACCATATATTTT.

CDR3 sequence reads: CATFWGQGGIQYF. CDR3 coding DNA: TGTGCCACCTTTTGGGGACAGGGCGGCATTCAGTACTTC. The chain is built from TRBV28 and TRBJ2-4; 9 bases agree with TRBD1. The J segment lost 9 bases and the V segment lost 10 bases, leaving 10 bases of the junction unmatched. The CDR3 spans 13 residues. The germline V gene encodes CDR1 MDHEN and CDR2 SYDVKM.